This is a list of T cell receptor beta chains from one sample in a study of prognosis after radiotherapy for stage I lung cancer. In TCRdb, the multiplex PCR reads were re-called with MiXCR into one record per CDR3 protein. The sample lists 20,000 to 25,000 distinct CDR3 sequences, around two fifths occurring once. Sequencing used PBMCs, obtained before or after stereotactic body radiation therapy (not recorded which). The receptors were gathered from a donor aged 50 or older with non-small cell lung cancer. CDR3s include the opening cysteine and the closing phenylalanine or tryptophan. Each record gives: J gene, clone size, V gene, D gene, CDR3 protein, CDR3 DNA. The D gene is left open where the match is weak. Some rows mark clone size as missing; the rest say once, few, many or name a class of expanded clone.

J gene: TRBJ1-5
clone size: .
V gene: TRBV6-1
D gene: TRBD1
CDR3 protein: CATRTGYQPQHF
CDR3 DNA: TGTGCCACCCGGACAGGATATCAGCCCCAGCATTTT

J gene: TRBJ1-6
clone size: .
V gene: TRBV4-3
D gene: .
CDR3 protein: CPSSQDTVPATPLHF
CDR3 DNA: TGCCCCAGCAGCCAAGATACAGTCCCTGCCACACCCCTCCACTTT

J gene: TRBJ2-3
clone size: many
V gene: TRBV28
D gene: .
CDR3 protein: CASSFLAGTDTQYF
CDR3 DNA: TGTGCCAGCAGTTTTCTGGCGGGCACAGATACGCAGTATTTT

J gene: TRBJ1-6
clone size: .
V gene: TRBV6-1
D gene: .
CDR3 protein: CAIRSQRNSPLHF
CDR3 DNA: TGTGCCATAAGATCACAGCGGAATTCACCCCTCCACTTT

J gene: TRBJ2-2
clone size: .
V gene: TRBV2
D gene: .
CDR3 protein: CSTQRGGGWTGELFF
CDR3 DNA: TGTTCCACCCAAAGGGGGGGGGGCTGGACCGGGGAGCTGTTTTTT

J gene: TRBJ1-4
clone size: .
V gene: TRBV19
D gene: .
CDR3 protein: CASSNRYPPGELFF
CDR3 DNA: TGTGCCAGTAGTAACCGGTACCCCCCTGGGGAACTGTTTTTT

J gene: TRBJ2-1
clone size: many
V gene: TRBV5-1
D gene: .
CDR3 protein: CASRQGRGSYNEQFF
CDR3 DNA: TGCGCCAGCAGACAGGGTCGTGGAAGCTACAATGAGCAGTTCTTC

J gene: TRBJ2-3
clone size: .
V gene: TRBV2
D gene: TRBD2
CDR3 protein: CASSQCGTSWRAGTQYF
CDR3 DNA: TGTGCCAGCAGTCAGTGCGGGACTAGCTGGAGAGCGGGTACGCAGTATTTT

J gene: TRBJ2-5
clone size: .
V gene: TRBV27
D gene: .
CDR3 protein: CSSSARFQETHYF
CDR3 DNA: TGTTCCAGCAGTGCCCGGTTCCAAGAGACCCATTACTTC

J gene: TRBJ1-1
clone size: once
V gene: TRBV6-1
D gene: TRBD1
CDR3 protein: CASSFTTGTANTEAFF
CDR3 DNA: TGTGCCAGCAGCTTTACTACCGGGACAGCGAACACTGAAGCTTTCTTT

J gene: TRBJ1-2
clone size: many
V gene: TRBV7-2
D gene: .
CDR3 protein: CASSLDRIYGYTF
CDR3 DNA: TGTGCCAGCAGCTTAGACAGGATCTATGGCTACACCTTC

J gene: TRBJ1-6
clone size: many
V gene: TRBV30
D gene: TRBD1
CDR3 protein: CASAPGQNSPLHF
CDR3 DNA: TGTGCATCCGCACCGGGACAGAATTCACCCCTCCACTTT

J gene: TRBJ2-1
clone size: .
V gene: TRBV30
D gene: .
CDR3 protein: CAWRRGVHNEQFF
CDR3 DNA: TGTGCCTGGAGACGGGGAGTACACAATGAGCAGTTCTTC

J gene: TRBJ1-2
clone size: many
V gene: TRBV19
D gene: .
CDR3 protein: CASTPGAANYGYTF
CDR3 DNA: TGTGCCAGTACCCCCGGGGCAGCAAACTATGGCTACACCTTC

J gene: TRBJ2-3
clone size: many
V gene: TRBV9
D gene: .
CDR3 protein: CASSATPADTQYF
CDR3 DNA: TGTGCCAGCAGCGCCACTCCCGCAGATACGCAGTATTTT

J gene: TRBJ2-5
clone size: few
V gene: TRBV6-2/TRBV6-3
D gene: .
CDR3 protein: CASGSLSVQETQYF
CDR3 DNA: TGTGCCAGCGGGAGTTTATCAGTTCAAGAGACCCAGTACTTC

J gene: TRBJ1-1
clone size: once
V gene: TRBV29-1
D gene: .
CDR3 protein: CSVESGPMNTEAFF
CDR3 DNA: TGCAGCGTTGAATCCGGGCCGATGAACACTGAAGCTTTCTTT

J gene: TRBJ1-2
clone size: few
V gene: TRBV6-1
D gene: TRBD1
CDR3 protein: CASSRDRAYGYTF
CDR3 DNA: TGTGCCAGCAGTAGAGACAGGGCCTATGGCTACACCTTC

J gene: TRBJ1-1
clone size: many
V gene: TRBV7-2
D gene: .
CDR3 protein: CASSLGEAGRTAFF
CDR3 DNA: TGTGCCAGCAGCTTAGGGGAGGCAGGCCGTACAGCTTTCTTT

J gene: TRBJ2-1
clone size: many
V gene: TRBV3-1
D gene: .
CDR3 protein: CASSHLDNEQFF
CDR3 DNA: TGTGCCAGCAGCCACCTAGACAATGAGCAGTTCTTC

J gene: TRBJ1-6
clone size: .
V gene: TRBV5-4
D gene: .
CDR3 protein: CASSLAGEGLPLHF
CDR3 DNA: TGTGCCAGCAGCTTGGCGGGGGAGGGCTTGCCCCTCCACTTT

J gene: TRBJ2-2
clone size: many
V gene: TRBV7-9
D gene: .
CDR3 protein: CASSSRGTGELFF
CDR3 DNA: TGTGCCAGCAGCAGCAGGGGCACCGGGGAGCTGTTTTTT

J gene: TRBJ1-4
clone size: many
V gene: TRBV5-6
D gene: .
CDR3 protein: CASSLSGGPNEKLFF
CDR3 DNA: TGTGCCAGCAGTTTGTCGGGGGGACCTAATGAAAAACTGTTTTTT

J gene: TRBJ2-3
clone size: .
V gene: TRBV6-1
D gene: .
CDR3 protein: CASSYFDQVDWDTQYF
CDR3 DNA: TGTGCCAGCAGCTACTTTGACCAGGTGGATTGGGATACACAGTATTTT